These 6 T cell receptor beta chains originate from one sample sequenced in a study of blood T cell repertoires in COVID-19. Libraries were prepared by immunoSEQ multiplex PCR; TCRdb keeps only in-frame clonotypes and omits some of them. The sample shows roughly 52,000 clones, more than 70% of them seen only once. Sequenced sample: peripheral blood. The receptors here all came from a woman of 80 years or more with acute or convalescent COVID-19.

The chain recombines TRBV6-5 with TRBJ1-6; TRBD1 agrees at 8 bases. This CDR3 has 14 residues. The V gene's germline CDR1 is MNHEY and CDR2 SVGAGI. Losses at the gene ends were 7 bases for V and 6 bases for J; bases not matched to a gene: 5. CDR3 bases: TGTGCCAGCAAACCAGGGGGCGGTAATTCACCCCTCCACTTT. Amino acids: CASKPGGGNSPLHF.

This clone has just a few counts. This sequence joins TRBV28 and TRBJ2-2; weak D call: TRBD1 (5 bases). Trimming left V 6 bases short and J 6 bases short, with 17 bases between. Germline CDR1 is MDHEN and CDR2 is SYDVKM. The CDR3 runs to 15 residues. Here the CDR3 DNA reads TGTGCCAGCAGCCCGCCGCAGGGAAGGGCCGGGGAGCTGTTTTTT. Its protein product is CASSPPQGRAGELFF.

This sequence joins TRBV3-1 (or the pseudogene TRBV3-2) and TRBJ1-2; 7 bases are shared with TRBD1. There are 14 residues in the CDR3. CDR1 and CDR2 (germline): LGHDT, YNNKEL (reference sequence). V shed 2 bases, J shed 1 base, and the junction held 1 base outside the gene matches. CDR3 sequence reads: CASSQRGLNYGYTF. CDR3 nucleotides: TGTGCCAGCAGCCAAAGGGGGCTTAACTATGGCTACACCTTC.

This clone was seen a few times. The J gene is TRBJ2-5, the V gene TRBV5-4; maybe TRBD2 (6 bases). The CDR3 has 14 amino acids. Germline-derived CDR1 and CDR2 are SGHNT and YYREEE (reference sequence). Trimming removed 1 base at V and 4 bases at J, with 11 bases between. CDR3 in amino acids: CASSLRGETETQYF. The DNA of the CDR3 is TGTGCCAGCAGCTTGCGCGGGGAAACAGAGACCCAGTACTTC.

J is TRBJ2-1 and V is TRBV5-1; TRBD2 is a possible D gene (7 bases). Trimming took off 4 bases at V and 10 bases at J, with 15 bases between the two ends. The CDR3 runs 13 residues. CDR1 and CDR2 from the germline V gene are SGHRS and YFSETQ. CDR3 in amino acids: CASSLRGAGEQFF. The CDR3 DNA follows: TGCGCCAGCAGCCTACGGGGGGCCGGGGAGCAGTTCTTC.

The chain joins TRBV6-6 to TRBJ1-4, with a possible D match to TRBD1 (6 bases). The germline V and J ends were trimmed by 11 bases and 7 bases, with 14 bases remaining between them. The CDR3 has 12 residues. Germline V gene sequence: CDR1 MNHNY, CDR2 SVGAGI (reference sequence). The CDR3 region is CAVAGVGEKLFF. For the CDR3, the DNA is TGTGCCGTCGCAGGGGTTGGTGAAAAACTGTTTTTT.